This TCR beta chain derives from a study of T-cell reconstitution after alpha-beta-depleted transplantation in children. Study results and limitations: Expanded graft clones, several hundred of them, were reportedly the source of alpha-beta T cells about two months after transplant. Counts and diversity of T cells one year after transplant came mostly from newly produced T cells.

For TCRbeta, the library was prepared with unique molecular identifiers. In TCRdb, the PCR reads were re-called with MiXCR into one record per CDR3 protein. The sample lists approximately 80,000 distinct CDR3 sequences, approximately 14% occurring once. This CDR3 is built from 15 residues. With 0 bases clipped from V and 4 bases from J, the junction kept 2 bases outside the gene matches. Germline values: CDR1 MNHEY, CDR2 SVGAGI. Comment on this clonotype: Its specificity is unknown.

The specimen comprised PBMCs, mostly from graft donor cells, sampled 180 days after TCRalphabeta/CD19-depleted stem cell transplant. The clonotype comes from a male patient aged 2 to 10 who had a stem cell transplant for acute lymphoblastic leukemia, so the T cells may come from the graft donor. The chain is built from TRBV6-5 and TRBJ1-5, with 8 nucleotides matching TRBD1. CDR3 in amino acids: CASSYSHRGNQPQHF. CDR3 bases: TGTGCCAGCAGTTACTCGCACAGGGGGAATCAGCCCCAGCATTTT.